Listed below are T cell receptor beta chains from one sample, sequenced in a study of blood T cell repertoires in COVID-19. Sequencing was performed with immunoSEQ multiplex PCR; in TCRdb, only in-frame clones are kept and a portion is missing. The table has tens of thousands of clones, about four fifths seen once; the top ten hold approximately 20%. The sample was peripheral blood. The receptors were gathered from a woman in her sixties with acute or convalescent COVID-19. Both conserved end residues are part of each CDR3. The D gene is left open where the match is weak. Size tells how often a clone was seen (once, few, many) or the class of an expanded clone, and some rows leave it out.

V gene	J gene	clone size	CDR3 length	D gene	CDR3 DNA	CDR3 protein
TRBV10-3	TRBJ1-1	-	16	-	TGTGCCATCAGTGAGTCGGGCGGGTTTGAGGCCGCTGAAGCTTTCTTT	CAISESGGFEAAEAFF
TRBV25-1	TRBJ1-1	-	15	-	TGTGCCAGCAGTAGGGATCAGGGGATGAACACTGAAGCTTTCTTT	CASSRDQGMNTEAFF
TRBV3-1/TRBV3-2	TRBJ2-1	-	16	-	TGTGCCAGCAGCGAAACCTCTCTGAGCTCCTACAATGAGCAGTTCTTC	CASSETSLSSYNEQFF
TRBV21-1	TRBJ1-3	-	18	-	TGTGCCAGCAGCAAAGTATACTTGACAGGCCTCTCTGGAAACACCATATATTTT	CASSKVYLTGLSGNTIYF
TRBV18	TRBJ2-1	many	13	-	TGTGCCAGCTCACCAACCAGGGACAATGAGCAGTTCTTC	CASSPTRDNEQFF
TRBV5-1	TRBJ2-7	once	13	TRBD1	TGCGCCAGCACCCCAGGGGGCGGGTACGAGCAGTACTTC	CASTPGGGYEQYF
TRBV21-1	TRBJ1-4	-	12	-	TGTGCCAGGAATGGAGAGGATGAAAAACTGTTTTTT	CARNGEDEKLFF
TRBV7-2	TRBJ2-7	few	15	-	TGTGCCAGCAGCTTAGTTCAAGGGAGCTCCTACGAGCAGTACTTC	CASSLVQGSSYEQYF
TRBV15	TRBJ1-1	-	18	-	TGTGCCACCAGCAGAGATTTCGCAGATCAGGTCCTGAACACTGAAGCTTTCTTT	CATSRDFADQVLNTEAFF
TRBV7-2	TRBJ2-3	-	13	TRBD2	TGTGCCAGCCGAGCGGGGGCAGCAGCTACGCAGTATTTT	CASRAGAAATQYF
TRBV11-3	TRBJ1-2	-	14	-	TGTGCCAGCAGCCCTCGGACAAACAACTATGGCTACACCTTC	CASSPRTNNYGYTF
TRBV6-6	TRBJ1-1	many	16	-	TGTGCCAGCAGTTACCAACAAGGGAGCCGAAGGACTGAAGCTTTCTTT	CASSYQQGSRRTEAFF
TRBV6-5	TRBJ1-3	-	15	TRBD1	TGTGCCAGCAGTTATACAGGGGGCGCCGGAAACACCATATATTTT	CASSYTGGAGNTIYF